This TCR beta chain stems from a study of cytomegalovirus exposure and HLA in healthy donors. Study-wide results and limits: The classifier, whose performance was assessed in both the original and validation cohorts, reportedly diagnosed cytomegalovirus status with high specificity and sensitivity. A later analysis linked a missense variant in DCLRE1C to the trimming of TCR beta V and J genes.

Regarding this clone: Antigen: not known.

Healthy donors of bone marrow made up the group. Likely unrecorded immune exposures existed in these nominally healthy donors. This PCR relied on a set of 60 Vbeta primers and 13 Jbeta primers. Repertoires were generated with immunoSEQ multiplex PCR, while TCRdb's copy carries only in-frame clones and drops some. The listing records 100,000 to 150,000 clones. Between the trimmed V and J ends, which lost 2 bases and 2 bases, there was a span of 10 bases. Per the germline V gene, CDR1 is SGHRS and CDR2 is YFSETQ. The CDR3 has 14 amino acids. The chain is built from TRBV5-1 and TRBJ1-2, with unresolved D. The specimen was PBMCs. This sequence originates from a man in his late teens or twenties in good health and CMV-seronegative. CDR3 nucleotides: TGCGCCAGCAGCTTTGAAGCCACGAACTATGGCTACACCTTC. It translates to CASSFEATNYGYTF. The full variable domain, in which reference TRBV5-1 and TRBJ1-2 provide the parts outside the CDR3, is KAGVTQTPRYLIKTRGQQVTLSCSPISGHRSVSWYQQTPGQGLQFLFEYFSETQRNKGNFPGRFSGRQFSNSRSEMNVSTLELGDSALYLCASSFEATNYGYTFGSGTRLTVV.